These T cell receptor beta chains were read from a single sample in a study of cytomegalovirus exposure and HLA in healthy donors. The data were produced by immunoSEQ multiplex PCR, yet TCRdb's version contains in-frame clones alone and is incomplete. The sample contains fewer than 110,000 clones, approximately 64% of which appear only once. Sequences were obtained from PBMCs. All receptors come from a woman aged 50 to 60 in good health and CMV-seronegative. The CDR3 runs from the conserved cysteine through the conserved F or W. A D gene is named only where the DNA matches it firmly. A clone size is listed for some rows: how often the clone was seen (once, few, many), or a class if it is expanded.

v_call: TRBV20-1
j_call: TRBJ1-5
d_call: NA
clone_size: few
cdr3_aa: CSASPRRPQHF
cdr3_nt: TGCAGTGCCTCGCCGCGTCGGCCCCAGCATTTT

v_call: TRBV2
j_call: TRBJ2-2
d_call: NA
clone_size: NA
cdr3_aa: CASSVEQTNTGELFF
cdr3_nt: TGTGCCAGCAGTGTCGAACAGACGAACACCGGGGAGCTGTTTTTT

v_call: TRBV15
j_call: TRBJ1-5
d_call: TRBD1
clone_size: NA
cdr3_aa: CATSRDEGARNQPQHF
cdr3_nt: TGTGCCACCAGCAGAGATGAGGGGGCTAGGAATCAGCCCCAGCATTTT

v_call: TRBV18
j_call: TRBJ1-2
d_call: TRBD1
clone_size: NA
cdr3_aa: CASSADREWHGYTF
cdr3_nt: TGTGCCAGCTCAGCAGACAGGGAATGGCATGGCTACACCTTC

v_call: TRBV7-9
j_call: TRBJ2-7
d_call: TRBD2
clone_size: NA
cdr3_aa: CASSRAGGYEQYF
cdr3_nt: TGTGCCAGCAGCCGAGCGGGGGGTTACGAGCAGTACTTC

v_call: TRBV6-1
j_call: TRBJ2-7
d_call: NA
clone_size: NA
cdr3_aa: CASIRGGEQYF
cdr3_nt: TGTGCCAGCATCAGGGGCGGGGAGCAGTACTTC

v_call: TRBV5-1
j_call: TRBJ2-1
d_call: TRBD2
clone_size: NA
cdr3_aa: CASSLRLAGGNEQFF
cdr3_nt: TGCGCCAGCAGCTTGAGACTAGCGGGGGGTAATGAGCAGTTCTTC

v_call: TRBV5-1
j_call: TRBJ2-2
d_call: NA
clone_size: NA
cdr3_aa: CASSLSRGTGELFF
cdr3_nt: TGCGCCAGCAGCTTGTCTCGGGGAACCGGGGAGCTGTTTTTT

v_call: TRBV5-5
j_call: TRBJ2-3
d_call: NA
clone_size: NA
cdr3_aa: CASSLGTNTDTQYF
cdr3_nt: TGTGCCAGCAGCTTGGGGACTAACACAGATACGCAGTATTTT

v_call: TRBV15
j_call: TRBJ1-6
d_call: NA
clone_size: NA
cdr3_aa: CATSSQGSVSPLHF
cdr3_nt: TGTGCCACCAGCAGCCAGGGTTCCGTATCACCCCTCCACTTT

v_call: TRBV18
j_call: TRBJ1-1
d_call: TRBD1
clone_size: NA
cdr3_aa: CASSPQGAGTEAFF
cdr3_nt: TGTGCCAGCTCACCGCAGGGGGCTGGGACTGAAGCTTTCTTT

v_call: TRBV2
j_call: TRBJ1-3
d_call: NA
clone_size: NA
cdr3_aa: CASRVTARAGNTIYF
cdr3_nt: TGTGCCAGCCGAGTAACTGCCAGGGCTGGAAACACCATATATTTT

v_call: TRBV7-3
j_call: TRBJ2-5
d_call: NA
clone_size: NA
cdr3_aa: CASSLRERETQYF
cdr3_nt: TGTGCCAGCAGCTTAAGGGAGCGAGAGACCCAGTACTTC

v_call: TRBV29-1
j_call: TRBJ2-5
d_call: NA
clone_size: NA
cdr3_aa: CSVEGWTPRAGETQYF
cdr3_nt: TGCAGCGTTGAGGGGTGGACACCAAGGGCCGGAGAGACCCAGTACTTC

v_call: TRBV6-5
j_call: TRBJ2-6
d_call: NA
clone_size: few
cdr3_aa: CASSFRNVLTF
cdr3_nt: TGTGCCAGCAGTTTTCGCAACGTCCTGACTTTC

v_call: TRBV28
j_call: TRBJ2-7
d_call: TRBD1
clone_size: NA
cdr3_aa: CASRTTGTGGPYEQYF
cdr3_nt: TGTGCCAGCAGGACAACCGGGACAGGGGGTCCCTACGAGCAGTACTTC

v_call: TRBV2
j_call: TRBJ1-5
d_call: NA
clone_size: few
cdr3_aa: CASSVEGQPQHF
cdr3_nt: TGTGCCAGCAGTGTTGAGGGTCAGCCCCAGCATTTT

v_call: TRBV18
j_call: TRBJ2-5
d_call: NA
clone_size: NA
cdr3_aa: CASSPGGTQETQYF
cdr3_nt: TGTGCCAGCTCACCCGGCGGGACCCAAGAGACCCAGTACTTC